The 13 T cell receptor beta chains presented below share a single source sample, sequenced in a study of cytomegalovirus exposure and HLA in healthy donors. Both 60 Vbeta primers and 13 Jbeta primers went into the PCR. The assay was immunoSEQ multiplex PCR, and TCRdb's table has in-frame clones only and misses some. The sample shows about 120,000 clones, roughly four fifths of them seen only once. Sequenced material: PBMCs. The receptor set was obtained from a young woman in good health and CMV-seropositive.

This sequence joins TRBV5-1 and TRBJ2-7; TRBD1 matches 7 bases. This CDR3 has 12 residues. The ends lost 7 bases at V and 2 bases at J; junction bases unmatched: 3. In germline, CDR1 is SGHRS, CDR2 YFSETQ. CDR3 sequence: CASRDSAYEQYF. CDR3 coding DNA: TGCGCCAGCCGGGACAGTGCCTACGAGCAGTACTTC.

This clone was counted once. V gene TRBV7-9 combines with J gene TRBJ1-6; D possibly corresponds to TRBD1 (6 bases). Germline loops: CDR1 SEHNR, CDR2 FQNEAQ (reference sequence). V was clipped by 7 bases and J by 4 bases, with 17 bases between them. The CDR3 consists of 16 residues. The DNA of the CDR3 is TGTGCCAGCAACCAAGGGGGGGGCCCTTATAATTCACCCCTCCACTTT. It codes for CASNQGGGPYNSPLHF.

V and J are TRBV18 and TRBJ1-1, with D maybe TRBD1 (5 bases). The CDR3 is made up of 15 amino acids. The V end lost 3 bases, the J end lost 1 base, and 12 bases lay between the germline ends. Germline CDR1 is KGHSH and CDR2 is LQKENI. The DNA for the CDR3 is TGTGCCAGCTCACCCGCGGGGGAAAGGAACACTGAAGCTTTCTTT. It codes for CASSPAGERNTEAFF.

This chain joins TRBV6-5 and TRBJ1-1; no firm D call. Trimming took off 7 bases at V and 5 bases at J, with 8 bases between the two ends. Per the germline V gene, CDR1 is MNHEY and CDR2 is SVGAGI. CDR3 length: 11 residues. DNA of the CDR3: TGTGCCAGCACCCAGTTTACTGAAGCTTTCTTT. It yields the protein CASTQFTEAFF.

The chain links TRBV7-7 to TRBJ2-5, with TRBD1 matching 9 bases. Germline V gives CDR1 SSHAT, CDR2 FNYEAQ (reference sequence). V was clipped by 2 bases and J by 5 bases; unmatched bases: 9. The CDR3 totals 16 residues. In DNA, the CDR3 is TGTGCCAGCAGCTTAACAAACAGGGGGCGGAGGGAGACCCAGTACTTC. Translation: CASSLTNRGRRETQYF.

This clone was picked up one time. This chain uses TRBV5-1 with TRBJ1-3, with unresolved D. In germline, CDR1 is SGHRS, CDR2 YFSETQ. This CDR3 has 15 amino acids. Deletions cut 0 bases from V and 0 bases from J, with 7 bases between. The CDR3 bases are TGCGCCAGCAGCTTGGCGACACACTCTGGAAACACCATATATTTT. The encoded protein is CASSLATHSGNTIYF.

V usage is TRBV5-1 and J usage is TRBJ1-2; 11 nucleotides line up with TRBD1. Germline CDR1 reads SGHRS; CDR2 reads YFSETQ. The CDR3 is 17 residues long. V gave up 0 bases and J gave up 1 base; unmatched junction bases: 5. CDR3 in amino acids: CASSLAGQGASNYGYTF. DNA for the CDR3: TGCGCCAGCAGCTTGGCCGGACAGGGGGCGAGTAACTATGGCTACACCTTC.

The rearrangement uses TRBV4-3 and TRBJ2-3, with 14 bases fitting TRBD2. Germline values: CDR1 LGHNA, CDR2 YSLEER. This CDR3 is built from 15 residues. V was pared by 4 bases and J by 14 bases, with 11 bases of the junction left unmatched. In DNA, the CDR3 is TGCGCCAGCAGCCCGGGGAGGACTAGCGGGGGGCCCGCGTATTTT. It yields the protein CASSPGRTSGGPAYF.

V and J are TRBV2 and TRBJ1-2; D is uncertain. The V and J ends lost 10 bases and 4 bases respectively, with 13 bases between them. The germline V gene encodes CDR1 SNHLY and CDR2 FYNNEI. There are 12 residues in the CDR3. This chain's CDR3 is CATGRTVYGYTF. The CDR3, as DNA: TGTGCCACCGGGAGGACCGTCTATGGCTACACCTTC.

The chain employs TRBV28 and TRBJ2-3; no reliable D call. Germline CDR1 MDHEN, CDR2 SYDVKM. This CDR3 region has 14 residues. V was shortened by 5 bases and J by 3 bases, with 12 bases between the two germline ends. CDR3 in amino acids: CASSPSRRTDTQYF. The DNA of the CDR3 is TGTGCCAGCAGTCCCTCCCGGCGGACAGATACGCAGTATTTT.

This sequence joins TRBV7-7 and TRBJ2-1; 7 bases are shared with TRBD1. This CDR3 is 16 amino acids long. Trimming removed 4 bases from V and 0 bases from J; junction bases left unmatched: 6. The germline gives CDR1 SSHAT, CDR2 FNYEAQ (reference sequence). The CDR3 loop reads CASSSIEGASYNEQFF. In DNA form, the CDR3 reads TGTGCCAGCAGCTCGATCGAGGGGGCCTCCTACAATGAGCAGTTCTTC. The complete variable domain, with remaining parts taken from reference TRBV7-7 and TRBJ2-1, reads GAGVSQSPRYKVTKRGQDVTLRCDPISSHATLYWYQQALGQGPEFLTYFNYEAQPDKSGLPSDRFSAERPEGSISTLTIQRTEQRDSAMYRCASSSIEGASYNEQFFGPGTRLTVL.

This clone was seen a few times. This CDR3 is CASSLNQGAAGYTF. CDR3 nucleotide sequence: TGTGCCAGCAGCCTTAACCAGGGTGCCGCTGGCTACACCTTC. J is TRBJ1-2 and V is TRBV27, with D perhaps TRBD1 (5 bases). V was cut by 6 bases and J by 7 bases, with 18 bases left in between. Germline V gene lookup returns CDR1 MNHEY and CDR2 SMNVEV (reference sequence). The CDR3 consists of 14 residues.

CDR3 sequence: CASSEALGLAGGTYEQYF. CDR3 bases: TGTGCCAGCAGTGAAGCCCTTGGACTAGCGGGGGGAACGTACGAGCAGTACTTC. This chain links TRBV6-1 with TRBJ2-7, with TRBD2 matching over 14 bases. CDR1 is MNHNS and CDR2 is SASEGT in the germline V gene. The CDR3 covers 18 residues. V was pared by 0 bases and J by 4 bases, with 8 bases of the junction left unmatched.